A single sample gave rise to the 28 T cell receptor beta chains below, sequenced in a study of T cell repertoires in cytomegalovirus infection. No antigen is known for these receptors. MiXCR, applied by TCRdb to the reads, yields one record per CDR3 protein. Among roughly 990,000 distinct CDR3 sequences listed, 31% were seen once. The sequenced sample was cultured CD8+ T cells from PBMCs, obtained from culture after CMV antigen stimulation. These receptor sequences come from a human donor in good health (CMV status not recorded). Some clones in this sample may be carry-over from other donors' samples.

This chain links TRBV7-2 with TRBJ2-3; maybe TRBD2 (7 bases). The CDR3 spans 15 residues. The germline V gene encodes CDR1 SGHTA and CDR2 FQGNSA. Trimming removed 2 bases from V and 2 bases from J, with 11 bases in between. CDR3 nucleotides: TGTGCCAGCAGCTTAATGGGGGGGCCCACAGATACGCAGTATTTT. It yields the protein CASSLMGGPTDTQYF.

In its sample, this clonotype was seen a few times. The chain combines TRBV6-1 with TRBJ2-1; 10 bases match TRBD2. The CDR3 loop spans 15 amino acids. V lost 9 bases to trimming and J lost 0 bases; unmatched junction nucleotides: 5. Germline CDR1 is MNHNS and CDR2 is SASEGT. This chain's CDR3 is CASRAGGSSYNEQFF. Written as DNA, the CDR3 is TGTGCCAGTAGAGCGGGGGGGAGCTCCTACAATGAGCAGTTCTTC.

The genes are TRBV5-1 and TRBJ1-5, with 9 bases aligning to TRBD1. Trimming at V came to 4 bases and at J to 1 base, leaving 9 bases not matched to a gene. Germline V gene sequence: CDR1 SGHRS, CDR2 YFSETQ. This CDR3 contains 17 residues. Written as DNA, the CDR3 is TGCGCCAGCAGCCCGACGGACAGGGGTTCGAGCAATCAGCCCCAGCATTTT. Residues: CASSPTDRGSSNQPQHF. Based on the CDR3 plus reference TRBV5-1 and TRBJ1-5, the full variable domain is KAGVTQTPRYLIKTRGQQVTLSCSPISGHRSVSWYQQTPGQGLQFLFEYFSETQRNKGNFPGRFSGRQFSNSRSEMNVSTLELGDSALYLCASSPTDRGSSNQPQHFGDGTRLSIL.

In its sample, this clonotype was seen many times. The gene calls are TRBV7-8 and TRBJ2-1; 14 positions agree with TRBD2. Germline CDR1 is SGHVS and CDR2 is FQNEAQ. The CDR3 is 23 amino acids. The V segment lost 1 base and the J segment 8 bases; nucleotides outside the gene matches: 25. In DNA form, the CDR3 reads TGTGCCAGCAGCTTAGTGTTCATTCTGGGACTAGCGGGAGTTCCCCTACAATTCGATGAGCAGTTCTTC. Translation: CASSLVFILGLAGVPLQFDEQFF. Using reference TRBV7-8 and TRBJ2-1 for the parts outside the CDR3, the full variable domain is GAGVSQSPRYKVAKRGQDVALRCDPISGHVSLFWYQQALGQGPEFLTYFQNEAQLDKSGLPSDRFFAERPEGSVSTLKIQRTQQEDSAVYLCASSLVFILGLAGVPLQFDEQFFGPGTRLTVL.

The V call is TRBV14, the J call TRBJ1-1; D is perhaps TRBD1 (5 bases). The ends were cut back, 2 bases at V and 8 bases at J, with 12 bases in the middle. CDR1 SGHDN and CDR2 FVKESK come from the germline V gene. This CDR3 contains 13 residues. The CDR3 sequence is CASSQSRRGEAFF. CDR3 DNA sequence: TGTGCCAGCAGCCAATCTAGACGGGGGGAAGCTTTCTTT. The variable domain in full, with the rest retrieved from reference TRBV14 and TRBJ1-1, is EAGVTQFPSHSVIEKGQTVTLRCDPISGHDNLYWYRRVMGKEIKFLLHFVKESKQDESGMPNNRFLAERTGGTYSTLKVQPAELEDSGVYFCASSQSRRGEAFFGQGTRLTVV.

This clonotype came up a few times. The chain carries TRBV28 and TRBJ2-1, with D perhaps matching TRBD1 (6 bases). The CDR3 covers 13 residues. CDR1 is MDHEN, CDR2 SYDVKM, per germline. V was pared by 10 bases and J by 2 bases, with 12 bases between. DNA of the CDR3: TGTGCCACCCAGGGGTCCCCCTACAATGAGCAGTTCTTC. Amino acid sequence: CATQGSPYNEQFF.

This chain's CDR3 is CASSYSRPGLREKLFF. The CDR3 DNA is TGTGCCAGCAGTTACTCGAGGCCGGGGCTAAGGGAAAAACTGTTTTTT. The genes are TRBV6-6 and TRBJ1-4, with D perhaps TRBD1 (5 bases). Trimming left V 0 bases short and J 8 bases short, with 16 bases between. Germline V gene lookup returns CDR1 MNHNY and CDR2 SVGAGI (reference sequence). The CDR3 consists of 16 residues.

This chain uses TRBV24-1 with TRBJ2-1; tentative D call: TRBD2 (6 bases). Germline assignment: CDR1 KGHDR and CDR2 SFDVKD. This CDR3 is built from 16 residues. Trimming pared 9 bases from V and 0 bases from J, leaving 17 bases between. The CDR3 is CATGGKLKSSYNEQFF. The DNA of the CDR3 is TGTGCCACCGGCGGGAAGCTAAAGAGCTCCTACAATGAGCAGTTCTTC.

The chain links TRBV14 to TRBJ1-1; D may be TRBD1 (5 bases). The ends were cut back, 2 bases at V and 11 bases at J, with 24 bases in the middle. CDR1 and CDR2 (germline): SGHDN, FVKESK. CDR3 length equals 16 residues. The CDR3 reads CASSQFPRGVGLSAFF. The CDR3 DNA sequence: TGTGCCAGCAGCCAATTCCCCCGGGGGGTTGGGCTGTCGGCTTTCTTT.

V usage is TRBV19 and J usage is TRBJ2-1; D call uncertain. Germline assignment: CDR1 LNHDA and CDR2 SQIVND (reference sequence). The ends were cut back, 4 bases at V and 9 bases at J, with 13 bases in the middle. This CDR3 region has 13 residues. The CDR3: CASSTLITLEQFF. CDR3 coding DNA: TGTGCCAGTAGTACTTTAATCACGCTTGAGCAGTTCTTC.

Only a few counts were recorded for this clonotype. The V and J genes are TRBV6-2 or TRBV6-3 and TRBJ2-1; possible D gene TRBD2, 5 bases. Germline CDR1 reads MNHEY; CDR2 reads SVGEGT. The ends were cut back, 7 bases at V and 1 base at J, with 11 bases in the middle. This CDR3 contains 14 residues. CDR3 residues: CASTLSGSYNEQFF. The CDR3 coding sequence is TGTGCCAGCACCCTCTCGGGGTCCTACAATGAGCAGTTCTTC.

This chain uses TRBV6-8 with TRBJ2-2; D possibly corresponds to TRBD1 (6 bases). With 4 bases removed from V and 7 bases from J, the gap between germline ends came to 16 bases. The germline gives CDR1 MNHGY, CDR2 SAAAGT. The CDR3 spans 15 residues. The DNA for the CDR3 is TGTGCCAGCAGTTTACCGGGACATCCATACGGGGAGCTGTTTTTT. Amino acid sequence: CASSLPGHPYGELFF.

The gene calls are TRBV20-1 and TRBJ1-2; 8 bases match TRBD1. CDR3 length: 14 residues. V trimming: 5 bases; J trimming: 0 bases; junction bases outside the gene matches: 5. CDR1 and CDR2 (germline): DFQATT, SNEGSKA (reference sequence). The CDR3 sequence: CSARDRHSNYGYTF. CDR3 sequence (DNA): TGCAGTGCTCGGGACAGGCATTCTAACTATGGCTACACCTTC.

This clonotype came up once. V and J are TRBV27 and TRBJ2-5; 7 positions match TRBD1. The CDR3 length is 14 residues. Germline V gene data show CDR1 as MNHEY and CDR2 as SMNVEV (reference sequence). The ends lost 3 bases at V and 4 bases at J; junction bases unmatched: 5. The chain's CDR3 is CASSFRQGRETQYF. For the CDR3, the DNA is TGTGCCAGCAGTTTCCGACAGGGACGAGAGACCCAGTACTTC.

The table lists this clonotype with a few counts. V and J are TRBV15 and TRBJ2-5; 9 nucleotides align to TRBD1. The trim removed 4 bases at V and 4 bases at J, leaving 7 bases unmatched. This CDR3 has 15 amino acids. The germline gives CDR1 LNHNV, CDR2 YYDKDF (reference sequence). The CDR3 DNA reads TGTGCCACCAGCATCCGTACAGGGGGCCTAGAGACCCAGTACTTC. This encodes CATSIRTGGLETQYF.

V usage is TRBV11-2 and J usage is TRBJ2-1; perhaps D is TRBD1 or TRBD2 (6 bases each). The CDR3 loop spans 14 amino acids. Trimming pared 5 bases from V and 6 bases from J, leaving 14 bases between. The germline V gene has CDR1 SGHAT and CDR2 FQNNGV. CDR3 sequence reads: CASSARGAINEQFF. CDR3 bases: TGTGCCAGCAGCGCTAGGGGGGCCATCAATGAGCAGTTCTTC.

This clonotype has just one count. J is TRBJ1-1 and V is TRBV5-1, with D maybe TRBD1 (6 bases). Per germline, CDR1 SGHRS and CDR2 YFSETQ. V shed 9 bases and J shed 0 bases, with 21 bases lying between them. The CDR3 has 16 amino acids. CDR3 coding DNA: TGCGCCACTTCCGAGGGGGAGCCTAATATGAACACTGAAGCTTTCTTT. Amino acids: CATSEGEPNMNTEAFF. Based on the CDR3 plus reference TRBV5-1 and TRBJ1-1, the full variable domain is KAGVTQTPRYLIKTRGQQVTLSCSPISGHRSVSWYQQTPGQGLQFLFEYFSETQRNKGNFPGRFSGRQFSNSRSEMNVSTLELGDSALYLCATSEGEPNMNTEAFFGQGTRLTVV.

This clonotype was recorded a few times. V is TRBV7-9 and J is TRBJ1-1; TRBD1 agrees at 7 bases. This CDR3 comprises 15 residues. V lost 4 bases and J lost 6; bases outside the gene matches: 11. Germline CDR1 is SEHNR and CDR2 is FQNEAQ (reference sequence). CDR3 nucleotides: TGTGCCAGCAGCTACAGACAGGGCTCGGGCGCTGAAGCTTTCTTT. It encodes CASSYRQGSGAEAFF.

In nucleotides, the CDR3 is TGTGCCAGCAGTTTATGGGTGATGGGCGGGGAGCTGTTTTTT. This codes for CASSLWVMGGELFF. The chain has TRBV12-3 or TRBV12-4 and TRBJ2-2; no clear D. V was trimmed by 2 bases and J by 7 bases, leaving 11 bases between them. The CDR3 has 14 residues.

The rearrangement links TRBV19 to TRBJ2-3; D is uncertain. Looked up from germline, CDR1 is LNHDA and CDR2 is SQIVND (reference sequence). Trimming pared 7 bases from V and 3 bases from J, leaving 14 bases between. The CDR3 is 14 residues long. CDR3 protein: CASKGIFGTDTQYF. Here the CDR3 DNA reads TGTGCCAGTAAAGGGATCTTTGGGACAGATACGCAGTATTTT.

V and J are TRBV4-1 and TRBJ1-1; D possibly corresponds to TRBD1 (6 bases). V lost 1 base, J lost 4 bases, and 22 bases lay in between. In germline, CDR1 is MGHRA, CDR2 YSYEKL. The CDR3 sequence is 18 residues long. CDR3 DNA sequence: TGCGCCAGCAGCCAAGGACCGCCTTGGGGGGGCGAAGGCACTGAAGCTTTCTTT. This encodes CASSQGPPWGGEGTEAFF.

This clonotype was recorded only once. The chain combines TRBV5-1 with TRBJ2-1; a weak D match, TRBD1 (6 bases). Germline-derived CDR1 and CDR2 are SGHRS and YFSETQ. Trimming pared 0 bases from V and 8 bases from J, leaving 18 bases between. The CDR3 totals 16 residues. The CDR3: CASSLGTDIKLDEQFF. Written as DNA, the CDR3 is TGCGCCAGCAGCTTGGGGACAGACATAAAGTTGGATGAGCAGTTCTTC.

The chain has TRBV7-9 and TRBJ1-2; D gene unclear. The germline V gene has CDR1 SEHNR and CDR2 FQNEAQ (reference sequence). Trimming stripped 7 bases from V and 2 bases from J, with 17 bases between. This CDR3 region has 15 residues. CDR3 bases: TGTGCCAGCATTCCCTTCACCGGGCAGAACTATGGCTACACCTTC. Protein product: CASIPFTGQNYGYTF.

This rearrangement joins TRBV6-5 to TRBJ2-3; TRBD1 matches 10 bases. V shed 6 bases and J 2 bases; nucleotides not matched to a gene: 8. The CDR3 length is 16 residues. Germline loops: CDR1 MNHEY, CDR2 SVGAGI. The CDR3 loop is CASRPDRGHPTDTQYF. In DNA form, the CDR3 reads TGTGCCAGCAGGCCTGACAGGGGGCACCCCACAGATACGCAGTATTTT.

The CDR3 DNA reads as TGCGCCAGCAGCTTGGCCTCGGGCATGAACACCGGGGAGCTGTTTTTT. It is translated as CASSLASGMNTGELFF. This chain links TRBV5-1 with TRBJ2-2; D is undetermined. This CDR3 comprises 16 residues. The germline V gene has CDR1 SGHRS and CDR2 YFSETQ. The ends were cut back, 0 bases at V and 1 base at J, with 10 bases in the middle.

The V gene is TRBV6-2 or TRBV6-3, the J gene TRBJ2-1; D uncertain. The V gene's germline CDR1 is MNHEY and CDR2 SVGEGT. The V gene lost 3 bases and the J gene lost 8 bases, with 5 bases spanning the gap. The CDR3 sequence is 11 residues long. The CDR3 loop is CASSYIHEQFF. The CDR3 bases are TGTGCCAGCAGTTATATACATGAGCAGTTCTTC.

There are a few counts of this clonotype. In DNA, the CDR3 is TGTGCTAGTGCCCTGAGCGGGACGCTTGAAGCTTTCTTT. Translating gives CASALSGTLEAFF. The chain combines TRBV12-5 with TRBJ1-1, with D perhaps TRBD1 (5 bases). In germline, CDR1 is LGHNT, CDR2 FRNRAP. V gave up 7 bases and J gave up 7 bases, with 16 bases separating them. This CDR3 spans 13 amino acids.

This CDR3 is CASSLDRKVLNYGYTF. CDR3 sequence (DNA): TGTGCCAGCAGTCTTGACAGGAAGGTCCTTAACTATGGCTACACCTTC. This chain joins TRBV28 and TRBJ1-2; D possibly corresponds to TRBD1 (6 bases). The CDR3 is 16 amino acids. Germline V lookup: CDR1 MDHEN, CDR2 SYDVKM. Trimming removed 5 bases from V and 1 base from J, with 17 bases in between.